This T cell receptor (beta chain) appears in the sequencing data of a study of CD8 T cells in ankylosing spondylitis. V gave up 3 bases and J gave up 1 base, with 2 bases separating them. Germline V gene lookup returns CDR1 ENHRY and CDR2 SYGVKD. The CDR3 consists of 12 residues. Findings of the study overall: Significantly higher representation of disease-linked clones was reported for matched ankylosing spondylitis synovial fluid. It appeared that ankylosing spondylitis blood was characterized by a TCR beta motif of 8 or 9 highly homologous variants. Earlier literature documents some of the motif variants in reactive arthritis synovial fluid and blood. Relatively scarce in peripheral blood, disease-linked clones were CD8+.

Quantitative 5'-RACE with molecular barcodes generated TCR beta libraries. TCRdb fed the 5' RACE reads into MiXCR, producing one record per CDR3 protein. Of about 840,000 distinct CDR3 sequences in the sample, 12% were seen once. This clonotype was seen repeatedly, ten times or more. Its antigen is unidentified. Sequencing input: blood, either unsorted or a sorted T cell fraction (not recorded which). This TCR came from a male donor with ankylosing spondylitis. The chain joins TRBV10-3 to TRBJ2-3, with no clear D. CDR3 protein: CAISDRTDTQYF. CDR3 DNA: TGTGCCATCAGTGACCGCACAGATACGCAGTATTTT.